The TCR beta chain under discussion was sequenced for a study of regulatory T cells in long-lasting Graves disease (dated by TCRdb to the early 2020s). Context from the whole study: Newly diagnosed Graves' disease patients had taken antithyroid drugs for less than 3 months. Patients with persistent Graves' disease were compared with patients with newly diagnosed Graves' disease using TCR sequencing and RNA sequencing of peripheral blood. The study took place in China and was registered as a clinical trial. TCR sequencing covered about 13 persistent and around 20 newly diagnosed Graves' disease patients, 33 samples in total. The paper's findings and limits, for the study overall: Only the TCR beta chain was sequenced and analyzed. Compared with newly diagnosed patients, patients with persistent Graves' disease had lower TCR Shannon entropy and fewer highly expanded clones, which suggests clonal expansion. Persistent patients shared more public clonotypes among themselves (2,741) than newly diagnosed patients did (more than 950). TRBV28, TRBJ1-2 and TRBJ2-5 were preferentially used in persistent disease, while TRBV20-1 and TRBJ2-1 were favored in newly diagnosed disease. As a limitation, the authors acknowledged that the small sample size may reduce accuracy. Peripheral blood alone was examined, since thyroid tissue, which constituted the primary lesion, could not be accessed.

There are many counts of this clonotype. Its antigen target is currently unknown. One base away there is no much larger clone; base qualities are not given. Libraries were made using multiplex PCR. Reads for this sample came from an Illumina HiSeq 4000. TCR beta libraries were built with iRepertoire HTBI primers and Arm-PCR amplification of CDR3 regions. PCR products were gel purified before sequencing. The original pipeline was this. Gene usage analysis of CDR3 amino acid clonotypes relied on the roughly 60 TRBV and more than twelve TRBJ segments identified across samples. COPE and FqMerger were used to merge filtered high-quality paired reads into contigs. Contigs were aligned with BLAST to IMGT TRBV, TRBD and TRBJ reference genes, and CDR3 was defined per IMGT. Highly expanded clones were defined as clonotypes with a frequency above 0.1%. Repertoire diversity was measured by Shannon entropy, and V-J evenness by the Gini coefficient. Clonotypes shared by more than one individual were considered public. TCRdb cleaned the public reads at Q25 with fastp, built clones with MiXCR and kept in-frame beta chains. Rows are combined by CDR3 protein, so each entry shows the most common genes and DNA. The V and J calls, along with clone size, are taken from TCRdb and not from the paper's own processing. This sample lists 400,000 to 550,000 distinct CDR3 sequences; under 15% were detected once. The ten biggest clones cover roughly a sixth of the sample.

This specimen's time point label, per the study, means: newly diagnosed GD, antithyroid drugs for less than 3 months. RNA was extracted from PBMCs in TRIzol for both TCR sequencing and RNA sequencing. The diagnosis of Graves' disease followed American Thyroid Association guidelines. Recruitment of patients was carried out at an endocrinology department in Xi'an, China. Each patient gave approximately 9 milliliters of peripheral blood, collected in an EDTA anticoagulant tube. Ficoll Paque Plus density gradient separation was used to isolate PBMCs, and no further T cell sorting was performed. An Agilent 2100 Bioanalyzer and agarose gel were used to assess RNA quality, and a NanoDrop 2000 was used to measure RNA concentration. CDR1 DFQATT and CDR2 SNEGSKA are derived from the germline V gene (reference sequence). From the cysteine through the phenylalanine, the CDR3 covers 13 amino acids. CDR3 DNA only is kept here, 39 bases in frame from base 1. The junction shows trimming of 0 bases on V and 3 bases on J, plus 9 bases between the germline ends.

These same data were also listed under a study on T cells in Graves' hyperthyroidism and ophthalmopathy. As noted in the second study: Stable Graves' hyperthyroidism was defined as the absence of progression to ophthalmopathy over 18 months of follow-up. Hyperthyroidism patients were newly diagnosed, with disease duration under 2 months, and aged 18 to 65 years. The study excluded patients with uncontrolled infections, other autoimmune diseases, pregnancy or lactation. Diagnoses were based on clinical symptoms, serum thyroxine and TRAb, thyroid ultrasound and orbital computed tomography. For the first round of RT-PCR on the TCR CDR3, the HTBI primer set was used together with the Qiagen OneStep RT-PCR kit. Most expanded thyroid clonotypes (frequency above 0.001) were also detected in blood, suggesting blood repertoires may reflect thyroid immune responses. Ophthalmopathy was separated from stable hyperthyroidism by a 13 V-J signature model, with over 85% sensitivity and around 81% specificity obtained in cross-validation and 80%/75% obtained in testing. During validation, the model predicted progression to ophthalmopathy a median of approximately 6 months ahead of onset, with just under 71% sensitivity and about 72% specificity. To identify distinguishing TCR V-J signatures, a discovery cohort of 90 to 100 patients was used, comprising fewer than 45 with Graves' ophthalmopathy and approximately 57 with stable Graves' hyperthyroidism. Prospective prediction of ophthalmopathy was tested in an independent validation cohort of approximately 19 hyperthyroidism patients and around 16 patients who later progressed to ophthalmopathy. The 85 to 100 discovery patients were randomly split 7:3 into training and test sets. In six Graves' hyperthyroidism patients, the study also compared T-cell repertoires from thyroid tissue with T-cell repertoires from blood. After blood sampling, hyperthyroidism patients were treated with methimazole at a starting dose of 30 mg daily, and ophthalmopathy patients were treated with high-dose intravenous methylprednisolone. Libraries were constructed in a second round of multiplex PCR, after which size selection and purification were carried out. Paired-end sequencing of the libraries was performed with 100 bp reads on an Illumina HiSeq2000. Raw data were processed with SOAPnuke, discarding reads with adapters, uncalled bases, mean Phred below 15, or no exact constant-primer or identifier match. COPE v1.2.5 was used to merge high-quality paired reads, and clonotypes were defined as unique nucleotide sequences. MiTCR v1.1 was used to align the clonotypes against IMGT TRBV, TRBD and TRBJ reference segments. Analysis was restricted to V-J combinations with a frequency above 0.0001, which covered 99.2% of repertoires. A TCS score was defined as the ratio of F50 (clonal expansion) to E x V (chaos), with BLOSUM62-based TCRdist applied between CDR3 peptides within each V-J. Welch's t-statistics and random forest reduced fewer than 550 V-J features to some 14, which were used in a naive Bayes classifier (R e1071). No statistical method was used to set the sample size in advance, and investigators knew the group allocation. The paper describes TCR Vbeta CDR3 sequencing of about 140 peripheral blood samples, made up of some 40 ophthalmopathy patients, some 76 hyperthyroidism patients and roughly 17 progressor patients.

The specimen was peripheral blood mononuclear cells (PBMCs), collected at new diagnosis, from a patient treated with antithyroid drugs. This receptor chain uses TRBV20-1 and TRBJ2-7, with TRBD1 tentatively as D gene (5 bases match). The TCR sequence derives from a woman in her 30s with Graves disease. Donor details come from another sample of the same person, matched by shared clones. The sequence in DNA is TGCAGTGCTAGAGACAGGGCCCTCTACGAGCAGTACTTC. This is translated as CSARDRALYEQYF.